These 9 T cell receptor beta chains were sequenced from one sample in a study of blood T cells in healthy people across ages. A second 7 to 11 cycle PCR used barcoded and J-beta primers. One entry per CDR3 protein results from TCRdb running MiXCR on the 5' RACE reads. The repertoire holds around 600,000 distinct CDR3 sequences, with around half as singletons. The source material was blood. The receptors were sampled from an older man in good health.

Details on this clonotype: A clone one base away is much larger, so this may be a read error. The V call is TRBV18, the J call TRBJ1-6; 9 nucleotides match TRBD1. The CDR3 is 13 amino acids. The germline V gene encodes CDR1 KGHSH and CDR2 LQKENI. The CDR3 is CASAPGQGNPLHF. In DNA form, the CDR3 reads TGTGCCAGCGCACCGGGACAGGGTAACCCCCTCCACTTT.

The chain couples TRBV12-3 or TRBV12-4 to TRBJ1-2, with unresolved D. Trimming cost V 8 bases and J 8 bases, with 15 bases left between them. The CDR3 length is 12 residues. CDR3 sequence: CASVGLARGYTF. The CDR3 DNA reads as TGTGCCAGCGTCGGACTCGCCCGCGGCTACACCTTC.

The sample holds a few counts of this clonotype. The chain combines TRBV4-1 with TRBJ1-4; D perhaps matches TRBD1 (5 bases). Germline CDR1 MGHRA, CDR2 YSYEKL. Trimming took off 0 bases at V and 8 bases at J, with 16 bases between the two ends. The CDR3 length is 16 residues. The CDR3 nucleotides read TGCGCCAGCAGCCAAGATGGCACGCCTTCAGGGGAAAAACTGTTTTTT. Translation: CASSQDGTPSGEKLFF.

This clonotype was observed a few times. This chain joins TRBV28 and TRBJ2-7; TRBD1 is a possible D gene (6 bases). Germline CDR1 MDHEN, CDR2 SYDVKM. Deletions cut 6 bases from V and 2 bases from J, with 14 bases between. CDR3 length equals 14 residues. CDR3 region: CASRSTGIPYEQYF. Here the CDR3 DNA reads TGTGCCAGCAGATCCACAGGGATCCCCTACGAGCAGTACTTC. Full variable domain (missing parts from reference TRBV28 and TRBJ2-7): DVKVTQSSRYLVKRTGEKVFLECVQDMDHENMFWYRQDPGLGLRLIYFSYDVKMKEKGDIPEGYSVSREKKERFSLILESASTNQTSMYLCASRSTGIPYEQYFGPGTRLTVT.

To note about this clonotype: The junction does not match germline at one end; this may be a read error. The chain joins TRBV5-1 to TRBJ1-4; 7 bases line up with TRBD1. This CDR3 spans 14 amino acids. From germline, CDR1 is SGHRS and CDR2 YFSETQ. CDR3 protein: CANSLTGRDEKLFF. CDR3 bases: TGCGCCAACAGCTTGACAGGGAGGGATGAAAAACTGTTTTTT.

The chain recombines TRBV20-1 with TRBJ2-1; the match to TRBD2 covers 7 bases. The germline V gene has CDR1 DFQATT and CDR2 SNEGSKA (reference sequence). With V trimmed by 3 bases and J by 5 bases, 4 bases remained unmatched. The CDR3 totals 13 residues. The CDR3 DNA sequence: TGCAGTGCTAGTCTAGCGGCAAACAATGAGCAGTTCTTC. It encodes CSASLAANNEQFF.

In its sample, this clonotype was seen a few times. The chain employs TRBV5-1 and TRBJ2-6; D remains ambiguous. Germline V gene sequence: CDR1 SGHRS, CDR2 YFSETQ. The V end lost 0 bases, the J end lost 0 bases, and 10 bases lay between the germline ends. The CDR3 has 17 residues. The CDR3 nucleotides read TGCGCCAGCAGCTTGGACAGTTGGAGCTCTGGGGCCAACGTCCTGACTTTC. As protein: CASSLDSWSSGANVLTF.

The CDR3 spells CASSSTSGIGTDTQYF. CDR3 sequence (DNA): TGTGCCAGCAGCTCGACTAGCGGGATTGGTACAGATACGCAGTATTTT. This chain joins TRBV7-3 and TRBJ2-3; 11 nucleotides align to TRBD2. J gave up 3 bases and V 4 bases, and 6 bases lay outside the gene matches. CDR1 is SGHTA, CDR2 FQGTGA, per germline. The CDR3 contains 16 residues.

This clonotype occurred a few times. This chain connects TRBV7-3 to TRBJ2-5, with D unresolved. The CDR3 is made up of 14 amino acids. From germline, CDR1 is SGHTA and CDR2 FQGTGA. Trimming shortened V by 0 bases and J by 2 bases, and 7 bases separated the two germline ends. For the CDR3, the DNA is TGTGCCAGCAGCTTAACGGCACAACAAGAGACCCAGTACTTC. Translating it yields CASSLTAQQETQYF.